The 19 T cell receptor beta chains in this list originate from one sample, sequenced in a study of T-cell memory formation after mild COVID-19. Each CDR3 protein is one row after TCRdb ran MiXCR on the 5' RACE reads. The top ten clones hold about 11% of a sample with roughly 620,000 distinct CDR3 sequences, more than 15% of them seen once. Sample: PBMCs or a T cell subset sorted from them (not recorded which). The receptors were gathered from an adult woman who had mild COVID-19 (a few samples of this study predate the infection). Cell type and time point are not known.

This clonotype was seen a handful of times. V is TRBV5-1 and J is TRBJ1-6, with 11 bases aligning to TRBD1. The CDR3 contains 16 residues. Per the germline V gene, CDR1 is SGHRS and CDR2 is YFSETQ. After removal of 3 bases from V and 6 bases from J, the junction contained 5 bases not matched to a gene. Written as DNA, the CDR3 is TGCGCCAGCAGCTGGACAGGGGGCTTGGGTAATTCACCCCTCCACTTT. It codes for CASSWTGGLGNSPLHF.

This clonotype appeared a few times. The chain combines TRBV10-3 with TRBJ2-5, with D possibly being TRBD1 (6 bases). CDR1 and CDR2 from the germline V gene are ENHRY and SYGVKD. This CDR3 has 15 residues. V was trimmed by 5 bases and J by 0 bases, leaving 13 bases between them. The CDR3 DNA follows: TGTGCCATCAGTACAGGGATTAGCCACCAAGAGACCCAGTACTTC. Translation gives CAISTGISHQETQYF.

This rearrangement joins TRBV21-1 to TRBJ1-5; TRBD1 is the table's D call, not checked against the DNA. TRBV21-1 is annotated as a pseudogene. This CDR3 has 15 amino acids. The CDR3 reads CASRYLRGPNQPQHF. The CDR3 nucleotides read TGTGCCAGCAGGTATTTGAGGGGGCCCAATCAGCCCCAGCATTTT.

This clonotype has a handful of counts. The chain is built from TRBV7-8 and TRBJ2-3; no reliable D call. Germline V lookup: CDR1 SGHVS, CDR2 FQNEAQ. Trimming stripped 2 bases from V and 3 bases from J, with 6 bases between. The CDR3 loop spans 13 amino acids. The chain's CDR3 is CASSLSITDTQYF. DNA for the CDR3: TGTGCCAGCAGCTTATCAATAACAGATACGCAGTATTTT.

This clonotype was counted at least ten times. V and J are TRBV11-1 and TRBJ2-3; no clear D gene. This CDR3 comprises 15 residues. Germline V gene sequence: CDR1 SGHAT, CDR2 FQDESV (reference sequence). V lost 2 bases, J lost 5 bases, and 14 bases lay in between. The chain's CDR3 is CASSLSEVLGDTQYF. The CDR3 DNA reads as TGTGCCAGCAGCTTATCAGAGGTTCTTGGAGATACGCAGTATTTT.

This clonotype has a handful of counts. The chain couples TRBV25-1 to TRBJ1-6, with 9 bases that match TRBD1. This CDR3 contains 14 residues. With V trimmed by 7 bases and J by 9 bases, 7 bases remained unmatched. From germline, CDR1 is MGHDK and CDR2 SYGVNS. CDR3 sequence: CASKRTGESSPLHF. CDR3 sequence (DNA): TGTGCCAGCAAAAGGACAGGGGAAAGTTCACCCCTCCACTTT.

This clonotype came up many times. The V and J genes are TRBV7-6 and TRBJ2-4; 7 bases align to TRBD2. The CDR3 contains 18 residues. Germline CDR1 is SGHVS and CDR2 is FNYEAQ. Germline trimming cut 1 base from V and 1 base from J; bases unmatched to any gene: 10. CDR3 DNA: TGTGCCAGCAGCTTAGAACTAGCGAGAGTAGGGGCCAAAAACATTCAGTACTTC. Its protein product is CASSLELARVGAKNIQYF.

V usage is TRBV11-3 and J usage is TRBJ2-2; weak D call: TRBD2 (5 bases). The V gene lost 3 bases and the J gene lost 5 bases, with 10 bases spanning the gap. CDR1 and CDR2 (germline): SGHNT, YENEEA. The CDR3 has 14 residues. This CDR3 is CASSLTWETGELFF. In nucleotides, the CDR3 is TGTGCCAGCAGCTTGACCTGGGAGACCGGGGAGCTGTTTTTT.

The J gene is TRBJ1-1, the V gene TRBV7-6, with TRBD1 as a possible D gene (6 bases). Germline-derived CDR1 and CDR2 are SGHVS and FNYEAQ. The CDR3 is made up of 14 amino acids. The V end was cut by 5 bases, the J end by 7 bases, with 17 bases between. The CDR3 here is CASSIGGQQGEAFF. The CDR3 coding sequence is TGTGCCAGCAGCATCGGGGGGCAGCAGGGTGAAGCTTTCTTT.

This clonotype was counted only a few times. The genes are TRBV29-1 and TRBJ2-2, with D tentatively TRBD2 (7 bases). V lost 7 bases to trimming and J lost 7 bases, with 16 bases between them. The CDR3 spans 13 residues. Germline V gene data show CDR1 as SQVTM and CDR2 as ANQGSEA. DNA of the CDR3: TGCAGCGCCTTATCGGGGGGCCGCGGGGAGCTGTTTTTT. The encoded protein is CSALSGGRGELFF.

The chain joins TRBV5-6 to TRBJ2-5; the D call may be TRBD1 or TRBD2 (6 bases each). Trimming removed 4 bases from V and 5 bases from J, with 15 bases in between. This CDR3 has 14 amino acids. Per the germline V gene, CDR1 is SGHDT and CDR2 is YYEEEE. This CDR3 reads CASSPSGAEETQYF. The DNA for the CDR3 is TGTGCCAGCAGCCCCTCGGGGGCTGAGGAGACCCAGTACTTC.

In this sample, this clonotype turned up a few times. The rearrangement uses TRBV25-1 and TRBJ1-1; D is unclear. V lost 6 bases to trimming and J lost 0 bases, with 11 bases between them. The V gene's germline CDR1 is MGHDK and CDR2 SYGVNS. The CDR3 totals 14 residues. CDR3 sequence (DNA): TGTGCCAGCAGGACGGACGGTCTGAACACTGAAGCTTTCTTT. It yields the protein CASRTDGLNTEAFF.

The rearrangement links TRBV9 to TRBJ2-3; D not certain. This CDR3 is 17 amino acids long. V lost 4 bases, J lost 1 base, and 19 bases lay in between. From germline, CDR1 is SGDLS and CDR2 YYNGEE. The CDR3 DNA sequence: TGTGCCAGCAGCAGAGCCGGTTTAGCACCTGGCACAGATACGCAGTATTTT. The encoded protein is CASSRAGLAPGTDTQYF.

This clonotype was counted between two and nine times. V is TRBV6-1 and J is TRBJ2-5, with 8 nucleotides matching TRBD2. This CDR3 is 13 amino acids long. V was pared by 6 bases and J by 3 bases, with 3 bases of the junction left unmatched. Germline V gene data show CDR1 as MNHNS and CDR2 as SASEGT. The CDR3 loop reads CASRGAGEETQYF. CDR3 DNA sequence: TGTGCCAGCAGGGGAGCGGGAGAAGAGACCCAGTACTTC.

This clonotype has more than one count but fewer than ten. The CDR3 is CASSPATGAMNTEAFF. CDR3 coding DNA: TGCGCCAGCAGCCCAGCAACAGGGGCCATGAACACTGAAGCTTTCTTT. The chain links TRBV5-1 to TRBJ1-1; 7 bases match TRBD1. Per germline, CDR1 SGHRS and CDR2 YFSETQ. This CDR3 has 16 residues. V lost 4 bases to trimming and J lost 0 bases; unmatched junction nucleotides: 9.

This clonotype was detected only a few times. The chain employs TRBV6-6 and TRBJ2-7; no definite D call. Germline assignment: CDR1 MNHNY and CDR2 SVGAGI (reference sequence). V shed 7 bases and J shed 3 bases, with 13 bases lying between them. The CDR3 sequence is 13 residues long. CDR3: CASNRLESYEQYF. As DNA, the CDR3 is TGTGCCAGCAATAGGCTAGAAAGCTACGAGCAGTACTTC.

The chain is built from TRBV7-9 and TRBJ2-7, with TRBD1 as a possible D gene (6 bases). The CDR3 loop spans 14 amino acids. Trimming cost V 3 bases and J 4 bases, with 13 bases left between them. Germline V gene sequence: CDR1 SEHNR, CDR2 FQNEAQ (reference sequence). CDR3 nucleotides: TGTGCCAGCAGCTTCGGACAGCTTAAATACGAGCAGTACTTC. This translates into CASSFGQLKYEQYF.

As concerns this clonotype: The junction and the germline gene differ at one end; a read error may be behind it. This chain joins TRBV6-5 and TRBJ1-2, with a possible D match to TRBD1 (6 bases). CDR1 and CDR2 (germline): MNHEY, SVGAGI. The CDR3 has 12 residues. CDR3 protein: CASSTPGTGYQF. The CDR3, as DNA: TGTGCCAGCAGTACCCCCGGCACAGGGTATCAGTTC.

The chain joins TRBV6-6 to TRBJ2-1; 15 bases line up with TRBD2. CDR1 and CDR2 from the germline V gene are MNHNY and SVGAGI (reference sequence). The CDR3 spans 17 residues. The trim removed 5 bases at V and 6 bases at J, leaving 8 bases unmatched. The CDR3 loop reads CASSRRTSGGVGNEQFF. The DNA for the CDR3 is TGTGCCAGCAGTCGACGGACTAGCGGGGGGGTCGGCAATGAGCAGTTCTTC.